This T cell receptor beta chain was obtained from a study of cytomegalovirus exposure and HLA in healthy donors. Findings and limits, study-wide: Altogether, 164 TCR beta chains were recorded as cytomegalovirus-associated.

Note on this clone: What it binds is unknown.

Profiled with immunoSEQ multiplex PCR; TCRdb holds only in-frame clones, not every one. The data hold more than 90,000 clones, with around 93% observed a single time. V lost 3 bases, J lost 3 bases, and 1 base stayed unmatched. Germline values: CDR1 SGDLS, CDR2 YYNGEE. The CDR3 consists of 13 residues. This chain uses TRBV9 with TRBJ2-3, with 7 bases that match TRBD2. Sequencing was performed on PBMCs. The receptor's source is a woman in her twenties or thirties in good health and CMV-seropositive. The CDR3 region is CASSGTRTDTQYF. Here the CDR3 DNA reads TGTGCCAGCAGCGGGACTAGAACAGATACGCAGTATTTT.